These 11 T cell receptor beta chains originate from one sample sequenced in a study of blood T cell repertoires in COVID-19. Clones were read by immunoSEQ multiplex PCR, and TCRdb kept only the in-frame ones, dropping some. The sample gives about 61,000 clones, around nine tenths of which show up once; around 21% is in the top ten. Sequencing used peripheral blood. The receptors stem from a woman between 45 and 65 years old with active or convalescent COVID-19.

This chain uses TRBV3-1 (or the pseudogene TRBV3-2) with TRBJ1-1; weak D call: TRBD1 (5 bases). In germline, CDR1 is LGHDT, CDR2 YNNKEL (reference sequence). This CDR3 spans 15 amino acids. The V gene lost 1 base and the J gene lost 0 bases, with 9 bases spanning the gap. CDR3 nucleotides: TGTGCCAGCAGCCAAGGGAGGGGCGTGAACACTGAAGCTTTCTTT. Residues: CASSQGRGVNTEAFF.

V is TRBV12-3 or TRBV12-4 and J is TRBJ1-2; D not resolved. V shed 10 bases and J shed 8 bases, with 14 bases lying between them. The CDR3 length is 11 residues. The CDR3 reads CATGGWLGYTF. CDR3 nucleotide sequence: TGTGCCACCGGCGGGTGGTTGGGCTACACCTTC.

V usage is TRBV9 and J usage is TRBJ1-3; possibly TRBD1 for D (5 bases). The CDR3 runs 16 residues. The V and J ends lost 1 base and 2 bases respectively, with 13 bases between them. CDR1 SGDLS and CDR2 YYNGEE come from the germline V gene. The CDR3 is CASSVTGGFAGNTIYF. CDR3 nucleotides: TGTGCCAGCAGCGTAACCGGGGGTTTTGCTGGAAACACCATATATTTT.

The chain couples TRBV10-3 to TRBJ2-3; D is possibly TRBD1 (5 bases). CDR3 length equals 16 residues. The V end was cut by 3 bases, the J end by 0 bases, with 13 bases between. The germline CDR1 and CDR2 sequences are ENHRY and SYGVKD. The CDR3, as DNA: TGTGCCATCAGTGACGGTGGACACGGTAGCACAGATACGCAGTATTTT. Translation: CAISDGGHGSTDTQYF.

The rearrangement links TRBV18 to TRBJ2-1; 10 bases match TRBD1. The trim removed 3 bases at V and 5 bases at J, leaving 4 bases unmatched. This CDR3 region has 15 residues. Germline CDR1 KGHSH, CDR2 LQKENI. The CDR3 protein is CASSPTGGGDNEQFF. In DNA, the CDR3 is TGTGCCAGCTCACCGACAGGGGGCGGTGACAATGAGCAGTTCTTC.

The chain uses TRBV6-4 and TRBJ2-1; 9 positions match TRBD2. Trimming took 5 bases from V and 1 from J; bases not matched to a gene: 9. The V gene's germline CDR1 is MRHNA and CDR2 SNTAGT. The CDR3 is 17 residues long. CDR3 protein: CASSKALAGVSYNEQFF. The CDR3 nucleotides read TGTGCCAGCAGTAAAGCTTTAGCGGGAGTTTCCTACAATGAGCAGTTCTTC.

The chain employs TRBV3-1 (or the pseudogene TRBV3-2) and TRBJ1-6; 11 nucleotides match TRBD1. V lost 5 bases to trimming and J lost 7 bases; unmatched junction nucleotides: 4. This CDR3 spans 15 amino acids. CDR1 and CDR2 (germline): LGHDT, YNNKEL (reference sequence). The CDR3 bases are TGTGCCAGCAGCTGGGACAGGGGGGCGAATTCACCCCTCCACTTT. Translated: CASSWDRGANSPLHF.

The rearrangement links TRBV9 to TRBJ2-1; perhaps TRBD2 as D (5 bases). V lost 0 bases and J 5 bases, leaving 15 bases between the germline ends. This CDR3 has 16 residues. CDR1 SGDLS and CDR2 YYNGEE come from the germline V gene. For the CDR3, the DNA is TGTGCCAGCAGCGTAGGGCTTGTGGCGGGTAACAATGAGCAGTTCTTC. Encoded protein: CASSVGLVAGNNEQFF.

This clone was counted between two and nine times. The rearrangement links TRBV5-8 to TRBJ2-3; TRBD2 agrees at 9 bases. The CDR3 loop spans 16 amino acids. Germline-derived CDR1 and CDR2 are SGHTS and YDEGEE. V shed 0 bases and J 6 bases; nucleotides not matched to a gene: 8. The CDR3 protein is CASSLALAGVSDTQYF. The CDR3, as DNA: TGTGCCAGCAGCTTGGCTTTAGCGGGAGTTAGTGATACGCAGTATTTT.

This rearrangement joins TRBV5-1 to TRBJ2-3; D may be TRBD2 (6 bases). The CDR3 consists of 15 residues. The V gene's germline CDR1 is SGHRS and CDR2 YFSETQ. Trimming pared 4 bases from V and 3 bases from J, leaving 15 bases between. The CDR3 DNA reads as TGCGCCAGCAGCCATTCTGCGGGAACAACAGATACGCAGTATTTT. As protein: CASSHSAGTTDTQYF.

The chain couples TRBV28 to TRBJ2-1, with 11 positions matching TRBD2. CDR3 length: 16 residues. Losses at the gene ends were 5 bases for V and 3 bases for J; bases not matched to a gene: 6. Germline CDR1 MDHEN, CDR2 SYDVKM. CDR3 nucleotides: TGTGCCAGCAGTGCCCCCCTAGCGGGAGGCTACAATGAGCAGTTCTTC. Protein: CASSAPLAGGYNEQFF.